What follows are 13 T cell receptor beta chains derived from one specimen sequenced in a study of cytomegalovirus exposure and HLA in healthy donors. The PCR employed 60 Vbeta primers together with 13 Jbeta primers. The table came from immunoSEQ multiplex PCR; TCRdb's copy has only in-frame clones and leaves some out. The repertoire holds 150,000 to 190,000 clones, more than 75% seen once, with less than 2.5% in the top ten. Sequencing was carried out using PBMCs. Receptor source: a woman in her late teens or twenties in good health and CMV-seronegative.

The rearrangement links TRBV5-1 to TRBJ2-2, with TRBD2 matching 9 bases. Germline CDR1 SGHRS, CDR2 YFSETQ. This CDR3 region has 15 residues. J gave up 5 bases and V 4 bases, and 6 bases lay outside the gene matches. The CDR3 spells CASSGGRARTGELFF. Here the CDR3 DNA reads TGCGCCAGCAGCGGCGGGAGGGCCCGGACCGGGGAGCTGTTTTTT.

This rearrangement joins TRBV6-1 to TRBJ2-3; D is perhaps TRBD1 (5 bases). With 3 bases removed from V and 2 bases from J, the gap between germline ends came to 12 bases. Germline V gene data show CDR1 as MNHNS and CDR2 as SASEGT. This CDR3 has 15 amino acids. CDR3 loop: CASSDSGHYTDTQYF. CDR3 bases: TGTGCCAGCAGTGATAGTGGACATTACACAGATACGCAGTATTTT.

The V and J genes are TRBV7-6 and TRBJ2-7; 13 bases match TRBD2. Germline values: CDR1 SGHVS, CDR2 FNYEAQ. The CDR3 is 15 residues long. J lost 7 bases, V lost 4 bases, and 7 bases had no gene match. CDR3 coding DNA: TGTGCCAGCAGCTCGACTAGCGGGAGGACCCGGGAGCAGTACTTC. It translates to CASSSTSGRTREQYF.

V is TRBV30 and J is TRBJ2-3, with D possibly matching TRBD2 (5 bases). CDR1 is GTSNPN and CDR2 is SVGIG in the germline V gene (reference sequence). Trimming removed 0 bases at V and 0 bases at J, with 7 bases between. This CDR3 region has 14 residues. The CDR3 protein is CAWSVRTSTDTQYF. Written as DNA, the CDR3 is TGTGCCTGGAGTGTAAGGACTAGCACAGATACGCAGTATTTT.

The V and J genes are TRBV25-1 and TRBJ1-4, with no clear D. From germline, CDR1 is MGHDK and CDR2 SYGVNS. V was pared by 1 base and J by 4 bases, with 13 bases between. The CDR3 sequence is 16 residues long. The CDR3 bases are TGTGCCAGCAGTGAATTGGCGGCCTTTGGTAATGAAAAACTGTTTTTT. This sequence encodes CASSELAAFGNEKLFF.

V and J are TRBV7-6 and TRBJ1-6; D uncertain. CDR1 and CDR2 (germline): SGHVS, FNYEAQ. V gave up 2 bases and J gave up 0 bases, with 14 bases separating them. This CDR3 is 18 amino acids long. CDR3 nucleotides: TGTGCCAGCAGCTTAAGCCAGGTTGGGAGCTCCTATAATTCACCCCTCCACTTT. Its protein is CASSLSQVGSSYNSPLHF.

V gene TRBV5-1 combines with J gene TRBJ1-2, with D unclear. The germline V gene encodes CDR1 SGHRS and CDR2 YFSETQ. This CDR3 contains 17 residues. V lost 1 base and J 0 bases, leaving 16 bases between the germline ends. CDR3 protein: CASSLYGEAFSNYGYTF. The CDR3 DNA reads as TGCGCCAGCAGCTTGTACGGGGAGGCTTTTTCTAACTATGGCTACACCTTC.

The J gene is TRBJ2-5, the V gene TRBV7-2; 14 bases align to TRBD2. Germline CDR1 reads SGHTA; CDR2 reads FQGNSA. The CDR3 runs to 16 residues. The ends lost 5 bases at V and 5 bases at J; junction bases unmatched: 7. The CDR3 sequence is CASSPSGLAGAETQYF. CDR3 sequence (DNA): TGTGCCAGCAGCCCCTCGGGACTAGCGGGGGCGGAGACCCAGTACTTC.

This clone was seen a handful of times. This chain uses TRBV18 with TRBJ2-7, with D tentatively TRBD1 (5 bases). Trimming removed 6 bases from V and 3 bases from J, with 12 bases in between. Germline lookup yields CDR1 KGHSH and CDR2 LQKENI. CDR3 length: 13 residues. The DNA of the CDR3 is TGTGCCAGCTCTGCGAGCAGGGACTACGAGCAGTACTTC. The encoded protein is CASSASRDYEQYF.

The rearrangement links TRBV20-1 to TRBJ1-2; D might be TRBD1 (5 bases). Per germline, CDR1 DFQATT and CDR2 SNEGSKA (reference sequence). The CDR3 has 10 residues. Trimming cost V 0 bases and J 13 bases, with 9 bases left between them. The CDR3 nucleotides are TGCAGTGCTAGAGAAGGCGGGACCACCTTC. As protein: CSAREGGTTF.

The CDR3 bases are TGTGCCATCAGTGAGTCGGGAGCTAGCGGGGGGCAGTTCTTC. The encoded protein is CAISESGASGGQFF. The V gene is TRBV10-3, the J gene TRBJ2-1; 10 positions agree with TRBD2. The germline V gene encodes CDR1 ENHRY and CDR2 SYGVKD. V lost 0 bases, J lost 12 bases, and 5 bases stayed unmatched. The CDR3 is 14 amino acids.

This clone has a single count. The chain uses TRBV18 and TRBJ1-4, with 7 bases that match TRBD1. Germline V lookup: CDR1 KGHSH, CDR2 LQKENI. The CDR3 has 16 residues. The V gene end was trimmed by 2 bases and the J gene end by 7 bases; junction bases not matched to a gene: 10. As DNA, the CDR3 is TGTGCCAGCTCACCATGGGCCGGGACAGTGAGTGAAAAACTGTTTTTT. Residues: CASSPWAGTVSEKLFF.

The chain couples TRBV18 to TRBJ1-4, with a possible D match to TRBD1 (5 bases). Deletions cut 0 bases from V and 0 bases from J, with 14 bases between. The CDR3 covers 18 residues. The V gene's germline CDR1 is KGHSH and CDR2 LQKENI. This CDR3 is CASSPPTSGQSTNEKLFF. The CDR3 DNA reads as TGTGCCAGCTCACCACCGACCTCAGGGCAGTCAACTAATGAAAAACTGTTTTTT.